What follows are 2 T cell receptor beta chains derived from one specimen sequenced in a study of follicular helper T cells after annual influenza vaccination. Method: immunoSEQ multiplex PCR; TCRdb's copy keeps in-frame clones and lacks some. The table has roughly 15,000 clones, about 88% seen once. Time point: 2014-2015 season, 7 days after vaccination. This specimen was CXCR5+ CD38- circulating T follicular helper cells from blood, taken 7 days after influenza vaccination. The subset here: circulating Tfh, non-naive CD4+CXCR5+PD-1+ (ICOS+CD38+ or ICOS-CD38-). These receptor sequences come from an adult who received the influenza vaccine.

This clone was seen only a few times. The chain employs TRBV6-4 and TRBJ1-5; D remains unclear. Germline assignment: CDR1 MRHNA and CDR2 SNTAGT. This CDR3 comprises 13 residues. Trimming removed 3 bases at V and 7 bases at J, with 10 bases between. CDR3: CASSEGGKQPQHF. In DNA form, the CDR3 reads TGTGCCAGCAGTGAGGGAGGGAAACAGCCCCAGCATTTT.

Of note for this clone: The junction does not match germline at one end; this may be a read error. The rearrangement links TRBV2 to TRBJ1-1; 8 positions match TRBD1. The germline V gene encodes CDR1 SNHLY and CDR2 FYNNEI. The CDR3 has 14 residues. CDR3 sequence reads: CASSVTGANTKAFF. The CDR3 bases are TGTGCCAGCAGTGTGACAGGGGCGAACACTAAAGCTTTCTTT.